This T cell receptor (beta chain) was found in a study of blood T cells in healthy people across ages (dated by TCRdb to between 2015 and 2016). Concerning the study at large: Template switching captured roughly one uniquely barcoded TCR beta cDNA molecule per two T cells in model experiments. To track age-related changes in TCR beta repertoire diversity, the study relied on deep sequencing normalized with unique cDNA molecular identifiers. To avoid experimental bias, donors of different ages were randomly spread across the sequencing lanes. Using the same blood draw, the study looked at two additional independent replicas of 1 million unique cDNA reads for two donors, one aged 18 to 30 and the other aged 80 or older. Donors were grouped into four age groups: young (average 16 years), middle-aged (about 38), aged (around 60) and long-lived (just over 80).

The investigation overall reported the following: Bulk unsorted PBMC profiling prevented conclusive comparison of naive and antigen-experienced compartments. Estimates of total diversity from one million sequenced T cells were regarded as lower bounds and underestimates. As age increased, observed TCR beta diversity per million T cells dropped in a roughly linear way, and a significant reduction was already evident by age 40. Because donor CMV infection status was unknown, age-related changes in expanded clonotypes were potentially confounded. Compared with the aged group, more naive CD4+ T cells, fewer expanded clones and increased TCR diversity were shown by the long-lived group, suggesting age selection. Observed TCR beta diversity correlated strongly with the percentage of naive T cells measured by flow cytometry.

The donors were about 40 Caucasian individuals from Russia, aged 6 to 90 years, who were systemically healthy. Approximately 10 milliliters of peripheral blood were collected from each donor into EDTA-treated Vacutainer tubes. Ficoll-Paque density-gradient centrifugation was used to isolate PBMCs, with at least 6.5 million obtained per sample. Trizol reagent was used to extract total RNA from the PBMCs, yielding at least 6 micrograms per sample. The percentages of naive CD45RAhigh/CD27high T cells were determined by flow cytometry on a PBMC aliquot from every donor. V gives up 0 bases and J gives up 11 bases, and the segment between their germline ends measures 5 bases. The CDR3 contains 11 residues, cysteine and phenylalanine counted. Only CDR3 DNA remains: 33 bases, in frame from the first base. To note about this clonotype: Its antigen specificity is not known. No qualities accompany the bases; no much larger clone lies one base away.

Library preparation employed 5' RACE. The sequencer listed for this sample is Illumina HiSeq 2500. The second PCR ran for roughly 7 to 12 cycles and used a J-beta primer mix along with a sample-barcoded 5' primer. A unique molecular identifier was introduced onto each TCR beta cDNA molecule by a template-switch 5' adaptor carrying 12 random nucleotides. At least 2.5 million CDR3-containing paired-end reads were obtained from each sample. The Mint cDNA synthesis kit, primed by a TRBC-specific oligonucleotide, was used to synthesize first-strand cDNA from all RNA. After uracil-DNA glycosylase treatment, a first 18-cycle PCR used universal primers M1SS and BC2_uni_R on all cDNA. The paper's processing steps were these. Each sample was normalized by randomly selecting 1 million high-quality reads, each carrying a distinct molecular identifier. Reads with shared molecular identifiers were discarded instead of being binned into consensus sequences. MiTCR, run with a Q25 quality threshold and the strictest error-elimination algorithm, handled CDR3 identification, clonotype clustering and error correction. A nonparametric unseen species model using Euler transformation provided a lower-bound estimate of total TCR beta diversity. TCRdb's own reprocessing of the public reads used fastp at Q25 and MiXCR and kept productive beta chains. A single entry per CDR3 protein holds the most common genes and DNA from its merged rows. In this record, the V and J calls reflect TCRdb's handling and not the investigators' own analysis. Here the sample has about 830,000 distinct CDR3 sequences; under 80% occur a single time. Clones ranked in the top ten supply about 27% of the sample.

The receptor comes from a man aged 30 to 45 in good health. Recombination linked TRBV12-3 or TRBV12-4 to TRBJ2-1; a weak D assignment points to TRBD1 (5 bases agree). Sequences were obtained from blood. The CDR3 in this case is CASSLAGQQFF. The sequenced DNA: TGTGCCAGCAGTTTAGCGGGGCAGCAGTTCTTC.